The 17 T cell receptor beta chains presented below share a single source sample, sequenced in a study of human T cells and chemical hapten exposure. Regarding time point: patch test 1, 2 weeks after DPC sensitization. Described treatment: therapeutic diphenylcyclopropenone sensitization with weekly scalp DPC. MiXCR, applied by TCRdb to the RACE reads, yields one record per CDR3 protein. The data contain 370,000 or so distinct CDR3 sequences, more than 4.5% of them singletons. The sequenced sample was whole blood, obtained in connection with sensitization to the hapten diphenylcyclopropenone (DPC). The receptors derive from a woman aged 45-65 years with alopecia areata. Some clones in this sample may be carry-over from other donors' samples.

The chain joins TRBV28 to TRBJ1-1, with a weak D call TRBD1 (5 bases). CDR1 and CDR2 from the germline V gene are MDHEN and SYDVKM. The germline V and J ends were trimmed by 2 bases and 3 bases, with 10 bases remaining between them. The CDR3 spans 14 residues. CDR3: CASSLQGLYTEAFF. The CDR3 region has the DNA TGTGCCAGCAGTTTACAGGGTTTGTACACTGAAGCTTTCTTT. The variable domain in full, with the rest retrieved from reference TRBV28 and TRBJ1-1, is DVKVTQSSRYLVKRTGEKVFLECVQDMDHENMFWYRQDPGLGLRLIYFSYDVKMKEKGDIPEGYSVSREKKERFSLILESASTNQTSMYLCASSLQGLYTEAFFGQGTRLTVV.

J is TRBJ1-6 and V is TRBV2; 9 bases align to TRBD1. This CDR3 is 16 amino acids long. J lost 9 bases, V lost 6 bases, and 12 bases had no gene match. In germline, CDR1 is SNHLY, CDR2 FYNNEI. CDR3 amino acids: CASRLEQGAPSSPLHF. For the CDR3, the DNA is TGTGCCAGCAGACTGGAACAGGGGGCTCCAAGTTCACCCCTCCACTTT.

This clonotype showed up just a few times. The V and J genes are TRBV27 and TRBJ2-2, with 8 bases that match TRBD1. V dropped 5 bases and J dropped 4; count of bases not matched to a gene: 6. CDR3 length equals 15 residues. CDR1 MNHEY and CDR2 SMNVEV come from the germline V gene (reference sequence). The CDR3 spells CASSPQTGVTGELFF. The CDR3 region has the DNA TGTGCCAGCAGTCCCCAGACAGGGGTCACCGGGGAGCTGTTTTTT.

This clonotype was recorded a few times. This rearrangement joins TRBV6-5 to TRBJ1-5; D is undetermined. V lost 5 bases, J lost 9 bases, and 11 bases lay in between. The CDR3 totals 12 residues. The V gene's germline CDR1 is MNHEY and CDR2 SVGAGI. The CDR3 spells CASSPRIGPQHF. DNA for the CDR3: TGTGCCAGCAGTCCCCGGATAGGGCCCCAGCATTTT.

This clonotype came up many times. V usage is TRBV12-3 or TRBV12-4 and J usage is TRBJ1-2; D is uncertain. The V and J ends lost 6 bases and 8 bases respectively, with 16 bases between them. The CDR3 runs 13 residues. Written as DNA, the CDR3 is TGTGCCAGCAGCCCCCGGGAGGGTCGGGGCTACACCTTC. Its translation: CASSPREGRGYTF.

This clonotype showed up many times. The rearrangement links TRBV10-3 to TRBJ2-4; D remains unclear. Germline CDR1 and CDR2: ENHRY and SYGVKD. The CDR3 runs to 16 residues. V lost 2 bases and J 1 base, leaving 12 bases between the germline ends. As DNA, the CDR3 is TGTGCCATCAGTGAGGGAACCTATGGGGCCAAAAACATTCAGTACTTC. It codes for CAISEGTYGAKNIQYF.

The chain joins TRBV5-6 to TRBJ2-5; D gene uncertain. Germline loops: CDR1 SGHDT, CDR2 YYEEEE. V lost 1 base and J lost 4, with 8 bases in between. CDR3 length: 13 residues. The CDR3 sequence: CASSLQSRETQYF. The CDR3 DNA reads TGTGCCAGCAGCTTGCAGAGCCGAGAGACCCAGTACTTC.

This clonotype has a count of ten or more. V usage is TRBV29-1 and J usage is TRBJ1-2; TRBD1 agrees at 8 bases. This CDR3 is 12 amino acids long. Germline V lookup: CDR1 SQVTM, CDR2 ANQGSEA. Trimming took 2 bases from V and 8 from J; bases not matched to a gene: 4. DNA for the CDR3: TGCAGCGTTGAACAGGGGGCGGAAGGCTACACCTTC. Protein: CSVEQGAEGYTF.

This chain connects TRBV5-1 to TRBJ1-1; D may be TRBD1 (6 bases). Germline values: CDR1 SGHRS, CDR2 YFSETQ. The length of the CDR3 is 14 residues. Between the trimmed V and J ends, which lost 3 bases and 3 bases, there was a span of 12 bases. CDR3 in amino acids: CASSWDTADTEAFF. CDR3 coding DNA: TGCGCCAGCAGCTGGGACACGGCTGACACTGAAGCTTTCTTT.

The rearrangement links TRBV28 to TRBJ2-3; 10 nucleotides agree with TRBD2. The CDR3 has 19 amino acids. Trimming cost V 8 bases and J 3 bases; bases outside gene matches: 20. In germline, CDR1 is MDHEN, CDR2 SYDVKM. The CDR3 sequence is CASHPPLPSLAGETDTQYF. DNA of the CDR3: TGTGCCAGCCACCCCCCCCTCCCCTCTCTAGCGGGAGAGACAGATACGCAGTATTTT.

This clonotype was counted many times. The V and J genes are TRBV6-5 and TRBJ1-5; D gene uncertain. Trimming removed 8 bases at V and 0 bases at J, with 8 bases between. This CDR3 is built from 13 residues. Germline V gene lookup returns CDR1 MNHEY and CDR2 SVGAGI. DNA of the CDR3: TGTGCCAGCGGCAGTCATAGCAATCAGCCCCAGCATTTT. Residues: CASGSHSNQPQHF.

This clonotype was counted ten times or more. The rearrangement links TRBV2 to TRBJ2-1; 12 bases fit TRBD2. Germline V gene sequence: CDR1 SNHLY, CDR2 FYNNEI. V was clipped by 8 bases and J by 8 bases; unmatched bases: 4. This CDR3 is built from 13 residues. The CDR3: CASLAGGRDEQFF. The CDR3, as DNA: TGTGCCAGCCTAGCGGGGGGGCGCGATGAGCAGTTCTTC.

This clonotype was detected ten times or more. The chain joins TRBV20-1 to TRBJ1-1, with a tentative D call TRBD1 (5 bases). The CDR3 extends over 14 amino acids. The germline V gene has CDR1 DFQATT and CDR2 SNEGSKA (reference sequence). V was pared by 6 bases and J by 5 bases, with 19 bases between. Here the CDR3 DNA reads TGCAGTGCAAACGGAGAATACGGGGGGACTGAAGCTTTCTTT. It translates to CSANGEYGGTEAFF.

The chain is built from TRBV19 and TRBJ1-5; no definite D call. V was cut by 6 bases and J by 4 bases, with 7 bases left in between. The CDR3 sequence is 12 residues long. In germline, CDR1 is LNHDA, CDR2 SQIVND (reference sequence). As DNA, the CDR3 is TGTGCCAGTAGCAACCAGAATCAGCCCCAGCATTTT. Translation gives CASSNQNQPQHF.

Many counts were recorded for this clonotype. The V call is TRBV4-1, the J call TRBJ1-5; D is uncertain. Germline V gene lookup returns CDR1 MGHRA and CDR2 YSYEKL. V was pared by 2 bases and J by 2 bases, with 7 bases between. The CDR3 has 14 amino acids. The CDR3 is CASSQPGGNQPQHF. The CDR3 DNA sequence: TGCGCCAGCAGCCAACCTGGGGGCAATCAGCCCCAGCATTTT.

The rearrangement uses TRBV6-5 and TRBJ2-1; 10 bases fit TRBD1. V lost 6 bases and J lost 8; bases outside the gene matches: 10. The CDR3 sequence is 15 residues long. CDR1 is MNHEY and CDR2 is SVGAGI in the germline V gene. Here the CDR3 reads CASSPGTGARDEQFF. The DNA for the CDR3 is TGTGCCAGCAGCCCCGGGACAGGGGCGCGGGATGAGCAGTTCTTC.

The rearrangement links TRBV6-6 to TRBJ1-1; TRBD1 agrees at 10 bases. Germline V gene sequence: CDR1 MNHNY, CDR2 SVGAGI (reference sequence). Trimming at V came to 3 bases and at J to 3 bases, leaving 10 bases not matched to a gene. The CDR3 runs 17 residues. The CDR3 DNA is TGTGCCAGCAGTTATGGTAGACAGGGGGCCGGGGACACTGAAGCTTTCTTT. It is translated as CASSYGRQGAGDTEAFF.